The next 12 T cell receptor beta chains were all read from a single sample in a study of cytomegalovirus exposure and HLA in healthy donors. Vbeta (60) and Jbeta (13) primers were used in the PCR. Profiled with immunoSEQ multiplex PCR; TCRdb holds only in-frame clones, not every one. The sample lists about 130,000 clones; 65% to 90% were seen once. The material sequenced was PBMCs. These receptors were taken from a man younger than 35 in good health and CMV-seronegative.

This CDR3 reads CASSTIRGKTQYF. As DNA, the CDR3 is TGTGCCAGCAGCACCATCAGGGGTAAAACGCAGTATTTT. The rearrangement links TRBV7-9 to TRBJ2-3; D might be TRBD1 (6 bases). Germline V gene sequence: CDR1 SEHNR, CDR2 FQNEAQ (reference sequence). With 5 bases removed from V and 9 bases from J, the gap between germline ends came to 15 bases. The CDR3 loop spans 13 amino acids. The variable domain in full, completed from reference TRBV7-9 and TRBJ2-3, reads DTGVSQNPRHKITKRGQNVTFRCDPISEHNRLYWYRQTLGQGPEFLTYFQNEAQLEKSRLLSDRFSAERPKGSFSTLEIQRTEQGDSAMYLCASSTIRGKTQYFGPGTRLTVL.

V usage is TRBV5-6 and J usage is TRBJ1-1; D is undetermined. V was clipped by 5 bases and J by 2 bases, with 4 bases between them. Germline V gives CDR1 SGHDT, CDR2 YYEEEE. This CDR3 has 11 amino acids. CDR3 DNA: TGTGCCAGCAGTATAAACACTGAAGCTTTCTTT. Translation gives CASSINTEAFF.

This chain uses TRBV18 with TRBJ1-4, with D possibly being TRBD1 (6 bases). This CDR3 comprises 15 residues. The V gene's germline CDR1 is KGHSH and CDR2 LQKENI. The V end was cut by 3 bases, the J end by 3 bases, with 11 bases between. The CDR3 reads CASSPIQGSNEKLFF. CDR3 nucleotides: TGTGCCAGCTCACCGATACAGGGATCTAATGAAAAACTGTTTTTT.

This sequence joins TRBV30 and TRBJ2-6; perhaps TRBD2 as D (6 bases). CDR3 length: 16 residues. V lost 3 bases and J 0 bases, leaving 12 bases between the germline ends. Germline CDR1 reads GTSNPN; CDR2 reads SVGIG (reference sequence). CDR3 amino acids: CAWRVFGGSGANVLTF. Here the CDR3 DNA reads TGTGCCTGGAGGGTGTTCGGGGGCTCTGGGGCCAACGTCCTGACTTTC.

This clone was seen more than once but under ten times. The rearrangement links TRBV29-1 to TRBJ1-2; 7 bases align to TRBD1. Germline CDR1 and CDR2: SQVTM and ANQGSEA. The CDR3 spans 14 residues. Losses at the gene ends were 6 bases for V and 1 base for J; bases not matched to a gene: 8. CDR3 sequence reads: CSVPLQGDNYGYTF. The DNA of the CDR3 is TGCAGCGTCCCGCTGCAGGGGGATAACTATGGCTACACCTTC.

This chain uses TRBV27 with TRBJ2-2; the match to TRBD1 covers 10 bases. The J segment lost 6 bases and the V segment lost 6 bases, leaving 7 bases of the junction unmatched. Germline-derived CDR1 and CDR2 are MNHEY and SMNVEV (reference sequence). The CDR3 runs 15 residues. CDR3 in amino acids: CASSYRDRGSGELFF. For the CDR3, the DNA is TGTGCCAGCAGCTACCGGGACAGGGGATCCGGGGAGCTGTTTTTT.

For the CDR3, the DNA is TGTGCCAGCAGTTCCCTAGCGGGGGGATACAATGAGCAGTTCTTC. It yields the protein CASSSLAGGYNEQFF. This sequence joins TRBV27 and TRBJ2-1; 11 bases match TRBD2. V lost 4 bases to trimming and J lost 4 bases; unmatched junction nucleotides: 3. CDR1 is MNHEY and CDR2 is SMNVEV in the germline V gene (reference sequence). The CDR3 loop spans 15 amino acids.

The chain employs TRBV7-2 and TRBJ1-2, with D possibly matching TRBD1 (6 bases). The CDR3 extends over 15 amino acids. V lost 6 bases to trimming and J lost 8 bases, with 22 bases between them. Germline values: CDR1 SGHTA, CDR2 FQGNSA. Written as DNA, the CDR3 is TGTGCCAGCAGTCTCACCCTCGGACAGCCCCCCGGCTACACCTTC. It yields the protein CASSLTLGQPPGYTF.

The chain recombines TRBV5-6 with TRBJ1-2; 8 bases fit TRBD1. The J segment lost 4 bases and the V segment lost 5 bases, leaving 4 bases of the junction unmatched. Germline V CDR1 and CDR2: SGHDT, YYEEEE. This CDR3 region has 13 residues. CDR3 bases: TGTGCCAGCAGGACGACAGGGGTCTATGGCTACACCTTC. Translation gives CASRTTGVYGYTF.

CDR3 loop: CASSLLDNKAFF. CDR3 coding DNA: TGTGCCAGCAGTTTATTGGACAACAAAGCTTTCTTT. This chain uses TRBV28 with TRBJ1-1; D may be TRBD1 (5 bases). V lost 1 base to trimming and J lost 9 bases, with 9 bases between them. Germline V CDR1 and CDR2: MDHEN, SYDVKM. CDR3 length: 12 amino acids.

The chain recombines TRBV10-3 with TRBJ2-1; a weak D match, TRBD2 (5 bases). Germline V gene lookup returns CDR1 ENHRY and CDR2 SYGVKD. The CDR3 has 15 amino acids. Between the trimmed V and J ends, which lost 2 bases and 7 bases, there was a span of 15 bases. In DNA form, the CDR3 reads TGTGCCATCAGTGAGGGCTACAGAACGGGAAATGAGCAGTTCTTC. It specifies CAISEGYRTGNEQFF.

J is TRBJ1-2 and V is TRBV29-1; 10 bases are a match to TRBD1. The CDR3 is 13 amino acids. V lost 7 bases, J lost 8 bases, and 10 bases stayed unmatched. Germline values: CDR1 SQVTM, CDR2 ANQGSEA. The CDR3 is CSAGTGDAGGYTF. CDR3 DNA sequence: TGCAGCGCAGGGACAGGGGATGCAGGGGGCTACACCTTC. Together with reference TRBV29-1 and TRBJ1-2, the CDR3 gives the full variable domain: SAVISQKPSRDICQRGTSLTIQCQVDSQVTMMFWYRQQPGQSLTLIATANQGSEATYESGFVIDKFPISRPNLTFSTLTVSNMSPEDSSIYLCSAGTGDAGGYTFGSGTRLTVV.